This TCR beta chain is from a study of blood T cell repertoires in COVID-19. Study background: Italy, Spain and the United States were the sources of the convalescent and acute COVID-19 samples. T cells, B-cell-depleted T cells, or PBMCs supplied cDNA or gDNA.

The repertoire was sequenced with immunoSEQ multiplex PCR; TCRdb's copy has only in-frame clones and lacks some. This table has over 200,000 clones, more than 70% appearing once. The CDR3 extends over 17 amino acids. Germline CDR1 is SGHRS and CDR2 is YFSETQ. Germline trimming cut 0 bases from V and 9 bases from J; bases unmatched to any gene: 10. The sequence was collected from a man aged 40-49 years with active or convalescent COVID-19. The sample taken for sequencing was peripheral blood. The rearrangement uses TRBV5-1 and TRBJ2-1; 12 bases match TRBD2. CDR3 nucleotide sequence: TGCGCCAGCAGCTTGGCGCCTAGCGGGGGGGTAGGCGGTGAGCAGTTCTTC. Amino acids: CASSLAPSGGVGGEQFF.